This T cell receptor beta chain came from a study of naive and memory T cell subsets. Whole blood, 2.5 ml, came from adult healthy volunteers. Reverse transcription of blood and skin TCR RNA was primed at alpha and beta constant regions. Ligated cDNA underwent four rounds of PCR with nested alpha and beta constant region primers and SP2. MiXCR, applied by TCRdb to the 5' RACE reads, yields one record per CDR3 protein. Of about 25,000 distinct CDR3 sequences detected, 20% to 25% appear once; the ten largest clones hold approximately 1.7%. Regarding the study as a whole: The RNA method is potentially sensitive to activation and differentiation changes.

CDR1 and CDR2 from the germline V gene are DFQATT and SNEGSKA (reference sequence). This CDR3 is 17 amino acids long. Between the trimmed V and J ends, which lost 1 base and 4 bases, there was a span of 23 bases. Of note for this clonotype: Its specificity is unknown.

The rearrangement links TRBV20-1 to TRBJ2-7; tentatively, D is TRBD1 or TRBD2 (5 bases each). The sequence was collected from a female donor in good health. The CDR3 coding sequence is TGCAGTGCTAGAGGAGGGTCGCGTGGGGGATTCAAGTACGAGCAGTACTTC. It yields the protein CSARGGSRGGFKYEQYF.